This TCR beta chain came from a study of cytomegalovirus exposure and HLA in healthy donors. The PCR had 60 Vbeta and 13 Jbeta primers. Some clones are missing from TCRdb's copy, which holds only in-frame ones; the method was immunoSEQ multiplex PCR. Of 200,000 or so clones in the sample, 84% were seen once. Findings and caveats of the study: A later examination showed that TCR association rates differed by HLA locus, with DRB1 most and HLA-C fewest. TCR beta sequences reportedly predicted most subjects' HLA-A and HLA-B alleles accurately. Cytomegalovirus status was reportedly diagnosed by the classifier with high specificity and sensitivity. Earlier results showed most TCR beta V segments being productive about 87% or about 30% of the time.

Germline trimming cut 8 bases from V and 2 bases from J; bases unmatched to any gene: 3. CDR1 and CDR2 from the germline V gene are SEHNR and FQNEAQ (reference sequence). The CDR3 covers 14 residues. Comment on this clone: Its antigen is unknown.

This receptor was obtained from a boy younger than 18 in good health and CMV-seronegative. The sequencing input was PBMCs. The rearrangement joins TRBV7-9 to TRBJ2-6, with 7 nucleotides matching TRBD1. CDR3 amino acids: CASADRAGANVLTF. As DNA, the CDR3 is TGTGCCAGCGCAGACAGGGCTGGGGCCAACGTCCTGACTTTC.